These T cell receptor beta chains were read from a single sample in a study of shared clonotypes between healthy human individuals. The assay was immunoSEQ multiplex PCR, and TCRdb's table has in-frame clones only and misses some. Of about 2 million clones detected, 85% to 95% appear once; the ten largest clones hold 0.13%. Material for sequencing was naive CD4+ T cells sorted from blood. Source of these receptors: a man younger than 35 in good health. The CDR3 runs from the conserved cysteine through the conserved F or W. Fields, in order: J gene, D gene, clone size, V gene, CDR3 protein, CDR3 DNA. A D gene is named only where the DNA matches it firmly. The size entry is marked missing in some rows and otherwise reads once, few, many or a size class.

>TRBJ2-1|NA|NA|TRBV4-2
CASSSPQGDEQFF
TGTGCCAGCAGTTCGCCCCAGGGCGATGAGCAGTTCTTC
>TRBJ1-5|NA|NA|TRBV18
CASSPMTGINQPQHF
TGTGCCAGCTCACCCATGACGGGTATCAATCAGCCCCAGCATTTT
>TRBJ1-2|NA|NA|TRBV25-1
CASSEIGGYGYTF
TGTGCCAGCAGTGAAATTGGGGGTTATGGCTACACCTTC
>TRBJ2-5|NA|once|TRBV5-6
CASSLQGRETQYF
TGTGCCAGCAGCTTACAGGGACGAGAGACCCAGTACTTC
>TRBJ2-7|TRBD1|NA|TRBV9
CASSPEGQGAYEQYF
TGTGCCAGCAGCCCGGAAGGACAGGGGGCTTACGAGCAGTACTTC
>TRBJ2-7|NA|NA|TRBV18
CASSPRVAGQVRNEQYF
TGTGCCAGCTCACCACGGGTAGCGGGACAGGTGAGAAACGAGCAGTACTTC
>TRBJ2-5|TRBD2|NA|TRBV4-2
CASSQGLAGGAQETQYF
TGTGCCAGCAGCCAAGGACTAGCGGGGGGTGCTCAAGAGACCCAGTACTTC
>TRBJ1-1|NA|once|TRBV6-1
CASSERRVTEAFF
TGTGCCAGCAGTGAACGTAGGGTCACTGAAGCTTTCTTT
>TRBJ2-5|NA|NA|TRBV6-1
CASMANPAQETQYF
TGTGCCAGCATGGCTAATCCGGCCCAAGAGACCCAGTACTTC
>TRBJ1-4|NA|once|TRBV7-9
CASSFEGFRNEKLFF
TGTGCCAGCAGCTTTGAGGGTTTTAGGAATGAAAAACTGTTTTTT
>TRBJ1-2|NA|NA|TRBV6-6
CASGGGYTF
TGTGCCAGCGGAGGGGGCTACACCTTC
>TRBJ2-7|NA|NA|TRBV7-9
CASSLAGTEQYF
TGTGCCAGCAGCTTAGCCGGGACCGAGCAGTACTTC
>TRBJ2-6|NA|NA|TRBV6-5
CASSYLRGAGANVLTF
TGTGCCAGCAGTTACCTCAGGGGGGCTGGGGCCAACGTCCTGACTTTC
>TRBJ2-5|NA|NA|TRBV5-1
CASSLLGENQETQYF
TGCGCCAGCAGCTTGTTAGGAGAGAATCAAGAGACCCAGTACTTC
>TRBJ2-2|TRBD1|NA|TRBV28
CASSTGGGTGELFF
TGTGCCAGCAGTACAGGGGGCGGCACCGGGGAGCTGTTTTTT
>TRBJ1-5|TRBD1|many|TRBV6-6
CASSYIQGFQPQHF
TGTGCCAGCAGTTATATACAGGGGTTTCAGCCCCAGCATTTT
>TRBJ2-7|NA|NA|TRBV7-8
CASSLVIRDNFSYEQYF
TGTGCCAGCAGCTTAGTAATCCGGGACAATTTCTCCTACGAGCAGTACTTC
>TRBJ2-3|NA|NA|TRBV14
CASSPFRTDTQYF
TGTGCCAGCAGCCCCTTTCGCACAGATACGCAGTATTTT
>TRBJ1-5|TRBD1|NA|TRBV10-2
CASSRQGQPQHF
TGCGCCAGCAGTCGACAGGGTCAGCCCCAGCATTTT
>TRBJ2-2|NA|NA|TRBV7-3
CASSLRSATGELFF
TGTGCCAGCAGCTTACGGTCCGCCACCGGGGAGCTGTTTTTT
>TRBJ2-1|TRBD2|NA|TRBV10-3
CAISDTSGPRNEQFF
TGTGCCATCAGTGATACTAGCGGGCCTAGGAATGAGCAGTTCTTC
>TRBJ2-7|TRBD1|NA|TRBV29-1
CSVRDRGYEQYF
TGCAGCGTTCGCGACAGGGGTTACGAGCAGTACTTC
>TRBJ1-5|NA|NA|TRBV28
CASSLGRHNQPQHF
TGTGCCAGCAGCCTCGGACGGCACAATCAGCCCCAGCATTTT
>TRBJ1-1|NA|NA|TRBV5-4
CASSLDSSTEAFF
TGTGCCAGCAGCTTGGACAGTTCCACTGAAGCTTTCTTT
>TRBJ2-3|TRBD2|NA|TRBV18
CASSRQRGYTDTQYF
TGTGCCAGCTCAAGGCAGCGGGGATACACAGATACGCAGTATTTT
>TRBJ2-7|TRBD1|NA|TRBV7-2
CASSLGPGTGYEQYF
TGTGCCAGCAGCTTAGGGCCTGGGACAGGGTACGAGCAGTACTTC
>TRBJ1-4|NA|NA|TRBV18
CASSPPGRTNEKLFF
TGTGCCAGCTCACCACCTGGGAGAACTAATGAAAAACTGTTTTTT
>TRBJ1-1|TRBD1|NA|TRBV7-2
CASSLVGQVNTEAFF
TGTGCCAGCAGCTTAGTGGGACAGGTGAACACTGAAGCTTTCTTT
>TRBJ2-2|TRBD1|NA|TRBV2
CASRKTGVGTGELFF
TGTGCCAGCAGGAAGACAGGGGTGGGCACCGGGGAGCTGTTTTTT
>TRBJ2-1|TRBD2|NA|TRBV7-9
CASSLDITSGYNEQFF
TGTGCCAGCAGCTTAGATATCACTAGCGGATACAATGAGCAGTTCTTC
>TRBJ2-7|NA|NA|TRBV27
CASSLIMAETYEQYF
TGTGCCAGCAGTTTGATAATGGCCGAGACCTACGAGCAGTACTTC
>TRBJ2-5|TRBD1|NA|TRBV10-3
CAITRTGGGQETQYF
TGTGCCATCACTAGGACAGGGGGTGGGCAAGAGACCCAGTACTTC
>TRBJ1-4|NA|NA|TRBV7-9
CASRLNRVGNEKLFF
TGTGCCAGCAGATTGAACAGGGTGGGAAATGAAAAACTGTTTTTT
>TRBJ2-5|TRBD1|NA|TRBV7-2
CASSRLYRGETQYF
TGTGCCAGCAGCCGTTTATACAGGGGTGAGACCCAGTACTTC
>TRBJ1-3|NA|NA|TRBV2
CASKSSGNTIYF
TGTGCCAGCAAATCTTCTGGAAACACCATATATTTT
>TRBJ1-5|TRBD1|NA|TRBV2
CASSMTGTSRHF
TGTGCCAGCAGCATGACAGGGACCTCGCGGCATTTT
>TRBJ2-7|TRBD2|NA|TRBV2
CASSMSGGYEQYF
TGTGCCAGCAGTATGAGCGGGGGCTACGAGCAGTACTTC
>TRBJ1-2|NA|NA|TRBV30
CAWSQGGDYGYTF
TGTGCCTGGAGCCAAGGGGGTGACTATGGCTACACCTTC
>TRBJ1-3|NA|NA|TRBV30
CAWTDSGNTIYF
TGTGCCTGGACCGACTCTGGAAACACCATATATTTT
>TRBJ1-4|TRBD1|NA|TRBV9
CASSAGQGFEKLFF
TGTGCCAGCAGCGCGGGACAGGGGTTTGAAAAACTGTTTTTT
>TRBJ1-2|NA|once|TRBV30
CAWRDLGHANYGYTF
TGTGCCTGGAGGGACCTTGGACATGCTAACTATGGCTACACCTTC
>TRBJ1-6|NA|NA|TRBV12-5
CASGPPNGGVLNSPLHF
TGTGCTAGTGGTCCACCTAATGGCGGGGTATTGAATTCACCCCTCCACTTT
>TRBJ2-5|TRBD2|NA|TRBV4-2
CASSQGGLAGEQETQYF
TGTGCCAGCAGCCAAGGGGGACTAGCGGGGGAACAAGAGACCCAGTACTTC
>TRBJ1-6|TRBD1|NA|TRBV6-6
CASRPQTGALSPLHF
TGTGCCAGCAGACCCCAAACAGGGGCCCTGTCACCCCTCCACTTT
>TRBJ2-5|NA|many|TRBV30
CAWMSWAAEETQYF
TGTGCCTGGATGTCGTGGGCAGCCGAAGAGACCCAGTACTTC
>TRBJ1-5|NA|NA|TRBV7-2
CASRIVADSNQPQHF
TGTGCCAGCAGAATAGTCGCAGATAGCAATCAGCCCCAGCATTTT